The 3 T cell receptor beta chains reported below all come from one sample, sequenced in a study of beta chain features in type 1 diabetes. Study observations and caveats: Moderately but significantly shorter TCRB CDR3s were found in Type 1 diabetes patients in all four CD4+ subsets.

Their specific antigens are unknown. The entirety of the isolated RNA underwent reverse transcription, so expressed TCRB transcripts were sequenced. The repertoire was sequenced with immunoSEQ multiplex PCR; TCRdb's copy has only in-frame clones and lacks some. The sample carries a few hundred thousand clones, more than 13% recorded once. Sequenced sample: naive CD4+ T cells from blood. These receptors were taken from a man between 25 and 39 years old with type 1 diabetes.

The chain is built from TRBV5-1 and TRBJ1-1; 7 bases align to TRBD1. After removal of 6 bases from V and 3 bases from J, the junction contained 8 bases not matched to a gene. This CDR3 region has 14 residues. Germline CDR1 and CDR2: SGHRS and YFSETQ. The CDR3 DNA reads as TGCGCCAGCAACGAAGGGGGCGCATACACTGAAGCTTTCTTT. Translated: CASNEGGAYTEAFF.

This clone was recorded a few times. CDR3 in DNA: TGTGCCAGCAGCTTAGTGTCGGGACAGGGGACCGGGGAGCTGTTTTTT. The encoded protein is CASSLVSGQGTGELFF. The chain couples TRBV7-2 to TRBJ2-2; 10 bases map to TRBD1. J was trimmed by 5 bases and V by 1 base; bases with no gene match: 4. There are 16 residues in the CDR3. Germline CDR1 SGHTA, CDR2 FQGNSA. Looking up the rest from reference TRBV7-2 and TRBJ2-2 gives the full variable domain: GAGVSQSPSNKVTEKGKDVELRCDPISGHTALYWYRQSLGQGLEFLIYFQGNSAPDKSGLPSDRFSAERTGGSVSTLTIQRTQQEDSAVYLCASSLVSGQGTGELFFGEGSRLTVL.

The V gene is TRBV5-6, the J gene TRBJ2-7; the match to TRBD2 covers 8 bases. The CDR3 covers 15 residues. Germline V CDR1 and CDR2: SGHDT, YYEEEE. V lost 0 bases, J lost 5 bases, and 7 bases stayed unmatched. CDR3 amino acids: CASSLDGRATHEQYF. The CDR3 bases are TGTGCCAGCAGCTTGGACGGGAGGGCCACCCACGAGCAGTACTTC.